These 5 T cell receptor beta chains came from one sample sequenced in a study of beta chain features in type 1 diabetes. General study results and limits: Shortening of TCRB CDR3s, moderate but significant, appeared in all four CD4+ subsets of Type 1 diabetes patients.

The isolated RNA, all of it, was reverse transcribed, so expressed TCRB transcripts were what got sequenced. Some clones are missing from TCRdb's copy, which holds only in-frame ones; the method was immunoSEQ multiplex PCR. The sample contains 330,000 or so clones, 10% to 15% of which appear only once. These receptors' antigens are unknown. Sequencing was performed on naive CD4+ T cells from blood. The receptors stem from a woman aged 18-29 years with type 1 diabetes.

CDR3 in DNA: TGTGCCAGCAGCTTATCTTTCACAGGATCTAACTATGGCTACACCTTC. Its translation: CASSLSFTGSNYGYTF. This rearrangement joins TRBV7-2 to TRBJ1-2; weak D call: TRBD1 (5 bases). The V end lost 2 bases, the J end lost 0 bases, and 13 bases lay between the germline ends. The germline CDR1 and CDR2 sequences are SGHTA and FQGNSA. The CDR3 length is 16 residues.

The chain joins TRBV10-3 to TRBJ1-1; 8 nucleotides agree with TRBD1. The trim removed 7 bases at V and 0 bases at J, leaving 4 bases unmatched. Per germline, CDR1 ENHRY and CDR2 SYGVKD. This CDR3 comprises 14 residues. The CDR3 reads CAITGTGMNTEAFF. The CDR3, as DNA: TGTGCCATCACTGGGACAGGCATGAACACTGAAGCTTTCTTT.

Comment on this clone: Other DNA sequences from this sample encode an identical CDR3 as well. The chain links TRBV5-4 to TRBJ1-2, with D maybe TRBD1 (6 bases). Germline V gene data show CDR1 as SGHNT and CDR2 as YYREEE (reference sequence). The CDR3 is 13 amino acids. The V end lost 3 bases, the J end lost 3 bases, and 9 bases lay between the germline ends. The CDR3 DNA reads TGTGCCAGCAGCTCGGACAGAGACTATGGCTACACCTTC. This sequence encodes CASSSDRDYGYTF.

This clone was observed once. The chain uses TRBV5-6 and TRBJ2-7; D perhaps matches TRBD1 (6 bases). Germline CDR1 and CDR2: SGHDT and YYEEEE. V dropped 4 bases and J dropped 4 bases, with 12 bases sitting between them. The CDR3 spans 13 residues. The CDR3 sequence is CASSPGTNYEQYF. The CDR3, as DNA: TGTGCCAGCAGCCCCGGGACAAATTACGAGCAGTACTTC.

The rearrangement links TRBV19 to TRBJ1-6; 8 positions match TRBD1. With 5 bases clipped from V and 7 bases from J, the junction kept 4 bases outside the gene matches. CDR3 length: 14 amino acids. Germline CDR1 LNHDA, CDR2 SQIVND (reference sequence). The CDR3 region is CASSGQGSNSPLHF. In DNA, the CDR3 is TGTGCCAGTAGTGGACAGGGTAGCAATTCACCCCTCCACTTT.